Ten or more counts support the clone carrying this T cell receptor beta chain. Its target is unknown. The germline V gene has CDR1 SGHRS and CDR2 YFSETQ. This CDR3 is 11 amino acids long. The V gene lost 4 bases and the J gene lost 7 bases, with 8 bases spanning the gap. This entry belongs to a study of Graves' ophthalmopathy and Graves' hyperthyroidism. Study results and caveats: Ophthalmopathy progression was predicted with 70% to 71% sensitivity and roughly 74% specificity. Most thyroid clonotypes with frequency above 0.001 were detected in blood too.

TCR beta CDR3 regions were amplified from RNA transcripts. HTBI-primed first-round RT-PCR preceded second-round multiplex PCR. One entry per CDR3 protein results from TCRdb running MiXCR on the multiplex PCR reads. Of 300,000 or so distinct CDR3 sequences listed, 15% to 20% are singletons. The study excluded patients with other autoimmune diseases, uncontrolled infections, pregnancy or lactation. Clinicians diagnosed using symptoms, serum thyroxine, TRAb, thyroid ultrasound and orbital computed tomography. Sequences were obtained from peripheral blood. This receptor was identified in an adult man with Graves' ophthalmopathy. The J gene is TRBJ1-1, the V gene TRBV5-1; D is unresolved. In nucleotides, the CDR3 is TGCGCCAGCAGCAAAGGCAGTGAAGCTTTCTTT. Amino acid sequence: CASSKGSEAFF.